This T cell receptor beta chain is drawn from a study of human T cells and chemical hapten exposure. About the research overall: It was small differences in pooled library volume that mainly caused per-sample TCR yields to vary. Broader study findings: The number of TCRs above 1 in 1000 frequency did not change after DPC sensitization.

Turning to this clonotype: No antigen is known for it.

The CDR3 is 14 residues long. Germline CDR1 reads SGHRS; CDR2 reads YFSETQ. V lost 0 bases and J lost 5, with 11 bases in between. Individual cDNA molecules in this library carried unique molecular identifiers. In the original workflow: There were a median of around 100,000 TCRs per sample, with a range from roughly 20,000 to 750,000. TCRdb redid the calling of the RACE reads with MiXCR, one entry per CDR3 protein. The authors' filters were not applied to this entry. The profile shows roughly 130,000 distinct CDR3 sequences, approximately 9.1% of them singletons. Time point meaning: healthy volunteer bleed at 2 weeks. The authors' total RNA extraction used unfractionated whole blood.

The rearrangement joins TRBV5-1 to TRBJ2-5; D remains ambiguous. Material for sequencing was whole blood. This TCR derives from a male donor in good health. Some clones in this sample may be carry-over from other donors' samples. DNA of the CDR3: TGCGCCAGCAGCTTGGTTGGAGCAAGGGAGACCCAGTACTTC. Its protein is CASSLVGARETQYF.